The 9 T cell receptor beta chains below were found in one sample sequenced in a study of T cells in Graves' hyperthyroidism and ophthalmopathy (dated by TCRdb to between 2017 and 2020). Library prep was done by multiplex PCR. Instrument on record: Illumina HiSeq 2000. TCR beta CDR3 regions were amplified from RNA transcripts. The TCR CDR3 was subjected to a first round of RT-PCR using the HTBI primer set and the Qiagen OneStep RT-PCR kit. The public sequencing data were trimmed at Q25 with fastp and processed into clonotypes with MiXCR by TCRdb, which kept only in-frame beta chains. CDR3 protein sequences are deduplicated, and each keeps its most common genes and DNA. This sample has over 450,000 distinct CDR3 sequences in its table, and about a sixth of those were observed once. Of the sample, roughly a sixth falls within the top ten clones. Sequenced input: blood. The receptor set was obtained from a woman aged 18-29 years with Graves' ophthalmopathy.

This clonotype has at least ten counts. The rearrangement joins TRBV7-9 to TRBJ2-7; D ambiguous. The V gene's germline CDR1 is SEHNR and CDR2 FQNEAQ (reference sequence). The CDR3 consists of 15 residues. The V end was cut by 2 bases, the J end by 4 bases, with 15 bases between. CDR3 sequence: CASSLNSVGSYEQYF. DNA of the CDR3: TGTGCCAGCAGCTTAAATTCGGTAGGATCATACGAGCAGTACTTC. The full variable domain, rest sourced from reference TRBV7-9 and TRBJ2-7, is DTGVSQNPRHKITKRGQNVTFRCDPISEHNRLYWYRQTLGQGPEFLTYFQNEAQLEKSRLLSDRFSAERPKGSFSTLEIQRTEQGDSAMYLCASSLNSVGSYEQYFGPGTRLTVT.

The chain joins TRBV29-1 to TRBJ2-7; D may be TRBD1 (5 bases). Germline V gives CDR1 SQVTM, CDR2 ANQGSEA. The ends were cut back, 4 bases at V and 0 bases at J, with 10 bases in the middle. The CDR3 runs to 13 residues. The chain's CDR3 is CSVGGTSSYEQYF. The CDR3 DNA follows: TGCAGCGTTGGGGGCACAAGCTCCTACGAGCAGTACTTC.

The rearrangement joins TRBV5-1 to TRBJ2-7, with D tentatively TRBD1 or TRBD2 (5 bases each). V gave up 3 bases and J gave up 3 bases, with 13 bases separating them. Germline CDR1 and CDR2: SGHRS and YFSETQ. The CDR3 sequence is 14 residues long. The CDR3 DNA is TGCGCCAGCAGCTGGTACCGGGACGGCTACGAGCAGTACTTC. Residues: CASSWYRDGYEQYF.

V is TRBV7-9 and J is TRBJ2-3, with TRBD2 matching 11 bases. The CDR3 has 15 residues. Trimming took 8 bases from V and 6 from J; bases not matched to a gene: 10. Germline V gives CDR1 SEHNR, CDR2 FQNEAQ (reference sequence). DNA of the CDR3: TGTGCCAGCGGAGGAACTAGCGGGAGTTTGGATACGCAGTATTTT. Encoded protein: CASGGTSGSLDTQYF.

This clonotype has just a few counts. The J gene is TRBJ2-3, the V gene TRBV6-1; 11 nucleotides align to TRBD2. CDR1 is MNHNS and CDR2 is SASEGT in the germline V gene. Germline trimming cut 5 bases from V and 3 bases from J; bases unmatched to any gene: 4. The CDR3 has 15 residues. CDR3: CASSWPSGGTDTQYF. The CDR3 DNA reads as TGTGCCAGCAGTTGGCCTAGCGGGGGGACAGATACGCAGTATTTT.

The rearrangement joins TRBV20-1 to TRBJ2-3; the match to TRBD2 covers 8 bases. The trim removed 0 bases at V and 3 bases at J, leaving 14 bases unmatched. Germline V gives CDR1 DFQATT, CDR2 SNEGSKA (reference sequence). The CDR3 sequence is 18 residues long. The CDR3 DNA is TGCAGTGCTAGAGATCAGAATCACGCGGGGGGTATAACAGATACGCAGTATTTT. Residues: CSARDQNHAGGITDTQYF.

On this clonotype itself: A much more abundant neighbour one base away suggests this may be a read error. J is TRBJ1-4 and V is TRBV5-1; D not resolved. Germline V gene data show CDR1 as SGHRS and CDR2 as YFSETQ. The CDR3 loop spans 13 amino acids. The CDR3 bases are TGCGCCAACAGCTTGCCAGGAGATGAAAAACTGTTTTTT. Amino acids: CANSLPGDEKLFF.

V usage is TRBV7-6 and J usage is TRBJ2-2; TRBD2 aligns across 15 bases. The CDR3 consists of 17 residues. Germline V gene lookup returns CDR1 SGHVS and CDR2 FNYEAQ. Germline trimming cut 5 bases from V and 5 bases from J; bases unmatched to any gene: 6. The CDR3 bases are TGTGCCAGCAGCCAGGGACTAGCGGGAGGTCGAACCGGGGAGCTGTTTTTT. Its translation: CASSQGLAGGRTGELFF.

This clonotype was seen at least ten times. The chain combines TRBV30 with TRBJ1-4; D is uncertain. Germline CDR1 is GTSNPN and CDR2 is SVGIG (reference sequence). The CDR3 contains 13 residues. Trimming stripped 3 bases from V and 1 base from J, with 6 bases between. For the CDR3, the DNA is TGTGCCTGGAGCCGGGGAACTAATGAAAAACTGTTTTTT. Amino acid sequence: CAWSRGTNEKLFF.